The 7 T cell receptor beta chains listed next were all sequenced from one sample in a study of shared clonotypes between healthy human individuals. Method: immunoSEQ multiplex PCR; TCRdb's copy keeps in-frame clones and lacks some. This sample has approximately 640,000 clones, with around 72% found just once. Sequencing input: memory CD4+ T cells sorted from blood. Subset meaning: CD45RA-negative fraction. All receptors derive from a young woman in good health.

This clone has a count of ten or more. V and J are TRBV28 and TRBJ2-5, with 11 positions matching TRBD1. The CDR3 extends over 18 amino acids. V shed 5 bases and J 1 base; nucleotides not matched to a gene: 12. Germline CDR1 reads MDHEN; CDR2 reads SYDVKM. CDR3 residues: CASSPWTGGDKGQETQYF. Written as DNA, the CDR3 is TGTGCCAGCAGTCCCTGGACAGGGGGCGATAAGGGCCAAGAGACCCAGTACTTC. Variable domain in full (rest from reference TRBV28 and TRBJ2-5): DVKVTQSSRYLVKRTGEKVFLECVQDMDHENMFWYRQDPGLGLRLIYFSYDVKMKEKGDIPEGYSVSREKKERFSLILESASTNQTSMYLCASSPWTGGDKGQETQYFGPGTRLLVL.

The rearrangement links TRBV19 to TRBJ2-6; 7 nucleotides line up with TRBD1. V shed 5 bases, J shed 3 bases, and the junction held 4 bases outside the gene matches. The CDR3 sequence is 15 residues long. Germline CDR1 and CDR2: LNHDA and SQIVND (reference sequence). DNA for the CDR3: TGTGCCAGTAGTGCGACAGGGTTTGGGGCCAACGTCCTGACTTTC. Its protein product is CASSATGFGANVLTF. The variable domain in full, completed from reference TRBV19 and TRBJ2-6, reads DGGITQSPKYLFRKEGQNVTLSCEQNLNHDAMYWYRQDPGQGLRLIYYSQIVNDFQKGDIAEGYSVSREKKESFPLTVTSAQKNPTAFYLCASSATGFGANVLTFGAGSRLTVL.

The chain links TRBV6-6 to TRBJ2-5; D gene unclear. CDR3 length equals 13 residues. V was pared by 5 bases and J by 3 bases, with 10 bases between. The germline V gene has CDR1 MNHNY and CDR2 SVGAGI (reference sequence). The CDR3 reads CASSAPSEETQYF. The CDR3 DNA sequence: TGTGCCAGCAGTGCCCCTTCGGAAGAGACCCAGTACTTC.

The chain uses TRBV28 and TRBJ2-1; D not certain. Trimming pared 3 bases from V and 9 bases from J, leaving 6 bases between. The germline V gene encodes CDR1 MDHEN and CDR2 SYDVKM. The CDR3 sequence is 11 residues long. The CDR3 sequence is CASSFRVEQFF. Here the CDR3 DNA reads TGTGCCAGCAGTTTTAGGGTTGAGCAGTTCTTC.

This clone has a single count. The chain combines TRBV19 with TRBJ1-2; TRBD1 might be the D (6 bases). Germline V gives CDR1 LNHDA, CDR2 SQIVND (reference sequence). Trimming stripped 6 bases from V and 4 bases from J, with 12 bases between. This CDR3 region has 13 residues. The CDR3 sequence is CASRGRDIYGYTF. The CDR3 coding sequence is TGTGCCAGTAGGGGCAGGGACATCTATGGCTACACCTTC.

DNA for the CDR3: TGTGCCAGCAGATGGGACGGGAGGAACACTGAAGCTTTCTTT. Protein sequence: CASRWDGRNTEAFF. V usage is TRBV2 and J usage is TRBJ1-1; D is possibly TRBD1 (5 bases). This CDR3 contains 14 residues. Between the trimmed V and J ends, which lost 6 bases and 1 base, there was a span of 12 bases. Germline CDR1 and CDR2: SNHLY and FYNNEI.

The table lists this clone with a few counts. Different DNA sequences within this sample yield the same CDR3. The chain uses TRBV20-1 and TRBJ2-5, with D possibly TRBD1 on 5 matching bases. The DNA end lines up better with TRBJ2-7; the J call may be wrong. Looked up from germline, CDR1 is DFQATT and CDR2 is SNEGSKA (reference sequence). The CDR3 extends over 10 amino acids. The CDR3: CSAGPYEQYF. CDR3 bases: TGCAGTGCGGGGCCCTACGAGCAGTACTTC.